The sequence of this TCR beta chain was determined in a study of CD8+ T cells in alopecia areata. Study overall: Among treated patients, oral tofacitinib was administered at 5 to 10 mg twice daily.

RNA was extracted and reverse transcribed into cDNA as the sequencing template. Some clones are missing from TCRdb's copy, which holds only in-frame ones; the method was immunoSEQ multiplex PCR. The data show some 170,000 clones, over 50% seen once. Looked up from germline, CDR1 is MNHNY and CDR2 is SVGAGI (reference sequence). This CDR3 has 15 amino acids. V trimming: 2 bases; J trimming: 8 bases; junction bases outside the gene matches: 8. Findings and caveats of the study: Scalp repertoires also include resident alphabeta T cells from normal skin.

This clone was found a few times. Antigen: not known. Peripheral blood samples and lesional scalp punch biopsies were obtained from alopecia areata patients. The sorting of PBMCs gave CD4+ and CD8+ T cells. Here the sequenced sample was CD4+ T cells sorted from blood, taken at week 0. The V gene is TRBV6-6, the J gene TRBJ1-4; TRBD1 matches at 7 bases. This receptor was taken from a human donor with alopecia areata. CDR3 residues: CASSYADRVREKLFF. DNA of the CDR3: TGTGCCAGCAGTTACGCCGACAGGGTTAGAGAAAAACTGTTTTTT.